This is a list of T cell receptor beta chains from one sample in a study of shared clonotypes between healthy human individuals. The repertoire was sequenced with immunoSEQ multiplex PCR; TCRdb's copy has only in-frame clones and lacks some. The sample yields about 2.1 million clones, 93% seen once. Material for sequencing was naive CD8+ T cells from PBMCs. All receptors come from a man aged 18 to 29 in good health. Some clones in this sample may be carry-over from other donors' samples. The CDR3 runs from the conserved cysteine through the conserved F or W. Fields, in order: J gene, V gene, clone size, D gene, CDR3 protein, CDR3 DNA. A D gene is named only where the DNA matches it firmly. The size of a clone is reported for some rows only, either as once, few or many, or as a class for expanded clones.

>TRBJ2-7|TRBV11-2|-|-
CASSLRARGSYEQYF
TGTGCCAGCAGCTTACGGGCCCGGGGGTCCTACGAGCAGTACTTC
>TRBJ2-1|TRBV6-6|-|-
CASSYSYNEQFF
TGTGCCAGCAGTTACTCATACAATGAGCAGTTCTTC
>TRBJ2-1|TRBV7-9|-|-
CASSLERRGGWDEQFF
TGTGCCAGCAGCTTAGAGCGTAGGGGAGGTTGGGATGAGCAGTTCTTC
>TRBJ1-4|TRBV11-2|-|-
CASSSLQGLGKEKLFF
TGTGCCAGCAGCTCCCTACAGGGTTTGGGGAAGGAAAAACTGTTTTTT
>TRBJ2-1|TRBV4-2|-|TRBD2
CASSQESEGRGNEQFF
TGTGCCAGCAGCCAAGAGAGCGAGGGGAGGGGCAATGAGCAGTTCTTC
>TRBJ1-2|TRBV6-1|-|-
CASNLRGTLRGYTF
TGTGCCAGCAACCTTAGAGGGACCTTGCGGGGCTACACCTTC
>TRBJ2-7|TRBV28|-|TRBD1
CASSSRTGLYEQYF
TGTGCCAGCAGTTCCCGGACAGGGCTCTACGAGCAGTACTTC
>TRBJ2-7|TRBV6-1|-|-
CASSEASWGFYEQYF
TGTGCCAGCAGTGAAGCGTCGTGGGGGTTTTACGAGCAGTACTTC
>TRBJ2-7|TRBV27|-|-
CASSSWGNRYEQYF
TGTGCCAGCAGTTCCTGGGGCAACCGGTACGAGCAGTACTTC
>TRBJ2-1|TRBV27|-|TRBD1
CASRTRDSSYNEQFF
TGTGCCAGCAGGACCCGGGACAGCTCCTACAATGAGCAGTTCTTC
>TRBJ2-2|TRBV6-5|-|-
CASSYSIGELFF
TGTGCCAGCAGTTACTCGATCGGGGAGCTGTTTTTT
>TRBJ2-5|TRBV7-8|-|-
CASSLEPGGQETQYF
TGTGCCAGCAGCTTAGAGCCCGGGGGGCAGGAGACCCAGTACTTC
>TRBJ2-1|TRBV30|-|-
CAWSVLNYNEQFF
TGTGCCTGGAGTGTACTGAACTACAATGAGCAGTTCTTC
>TRBJ2-7|TRBV28|-|TRBD2
CASTPLREGTYEQYF
TGTGCCAGCACCCCCTTGCGGGAGGGCACCTACGAGCAGTACTTC
>TRBJ2-1|TRBV27|-|TRBD2
CASSSSAGEAYNEQFF
TGTGCCAGCAGTTCCTCAGCGGGAGAAGCCTACAATGAGCAGTTCTTC
>TRBJ2-1|TRBV19|-|-
CASSMGQNTYNEQFF
TGTGCCAGTAGTATGGGTCAAAACACCTACAATGAGCAGTTCTTC
>TRBJ2-5|TRBV21-1|-|-
CASARVGTQYF
TGTGCCAGCGCCCGGGTCGGGACCCAGTACTTC
>TRBJ2-7|TRBV5-5|-|-
CASSLVPSYEQYF
TGTGCCAGCAGCTTGGTCCCTTCCTACGAGCAGTACTTC
>TRBJ1-1|TRBV30|few|TRBD1
CAWSTWTGVEAFF
TGTGCCTGGAGTACTTGGACAGGGGTTGAAGCTTTCTTT
>TRBJ2-7|TRBV11-2|once|-
CASSLDDFYEQYF
TGTGCCAGCAGCTTAGATGACTTCTACGAGCAGTACTTC
>TRBJ2-7|TRBV23-1|-|-
CASSQPALQAGEQYF
TGCGCCAGCAGTCAACCCGCACTACAAGCAGGCGAGCAGTACTTC
>TRBJ2-3|TRBV25-1|-|-
CASSEHTDTQYF
TGTGCCAGCAGTGAACACACAGATACGCAGTATTTT
>TRBJ1-4|TRBV6-1|-|TRBD1
CASSQDTRDRGRDEKLFF
TGTGCCAGCAGTCAAGACACGCGGGACAGGGGGCGGGATGAAAAACTGTTTTTT
>TRBJ2-2|TRBV6-5|-|-
CASSAGGPNTGELFF
TGTGCCAGCAGTGCTGGAGGACCGAACACCGGGGAGCTGTTTTTT
>TRBJ1-4|TRBV4-1|-|-
CASSPRFSLEGEKLFF
TGCGCCAGCAGCCCAAGATTCAGCCTCGAAGGGGAAAAACTGTTTTTT
>TRBJ1-2|TRBV9|once|TRBD1
CASSGTGGLSTF
TGTGCCAGCAGCGGCACAGGGGGCCTGAGCACCTTC